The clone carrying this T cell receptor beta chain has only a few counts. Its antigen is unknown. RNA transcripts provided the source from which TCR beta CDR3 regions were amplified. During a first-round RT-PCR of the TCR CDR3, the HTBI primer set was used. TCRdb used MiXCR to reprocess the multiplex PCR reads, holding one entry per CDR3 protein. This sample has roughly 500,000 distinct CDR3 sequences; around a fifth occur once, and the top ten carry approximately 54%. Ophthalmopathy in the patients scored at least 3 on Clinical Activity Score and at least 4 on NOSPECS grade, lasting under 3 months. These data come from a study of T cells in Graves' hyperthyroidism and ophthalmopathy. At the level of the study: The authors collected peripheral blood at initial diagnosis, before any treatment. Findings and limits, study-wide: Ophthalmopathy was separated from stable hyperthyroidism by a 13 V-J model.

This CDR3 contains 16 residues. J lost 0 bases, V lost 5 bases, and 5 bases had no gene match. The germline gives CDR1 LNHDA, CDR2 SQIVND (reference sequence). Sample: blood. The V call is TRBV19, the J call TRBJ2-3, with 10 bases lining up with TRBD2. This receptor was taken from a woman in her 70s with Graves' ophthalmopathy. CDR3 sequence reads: CASSAGLAASTDTQYF. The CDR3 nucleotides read TGTGCCAGTAGTGCAGGACTAGCGGCTAGCACAGATACGCAGTATTTT.